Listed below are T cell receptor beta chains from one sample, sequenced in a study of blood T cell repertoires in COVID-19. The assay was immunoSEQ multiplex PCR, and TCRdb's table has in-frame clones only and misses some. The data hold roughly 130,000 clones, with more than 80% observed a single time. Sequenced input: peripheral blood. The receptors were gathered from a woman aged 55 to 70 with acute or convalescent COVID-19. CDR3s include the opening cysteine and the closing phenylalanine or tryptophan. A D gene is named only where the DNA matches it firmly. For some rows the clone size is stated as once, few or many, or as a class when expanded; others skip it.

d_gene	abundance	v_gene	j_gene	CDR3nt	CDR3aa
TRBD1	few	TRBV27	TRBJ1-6	TGTGCCAGCAGCCACCGACAGGGCGGCTCACCCCTCCACTTT	CASSHRQGGSPLHF
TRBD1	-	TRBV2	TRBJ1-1	TGTGCCAGCAGTACAGGGGGGAGCAAGCAAGCTTTCTTT	CASSTGGSKQAFF
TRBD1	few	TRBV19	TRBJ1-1	TGTGCCAGTAGCCCCCCCGGGACAGCGAACACTGAAGCTTTCTTT	CASSPPGTANTEAFF
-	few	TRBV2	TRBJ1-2	TGTGCCAGCAGTGAAGAGGGGCAGGCCTACACCTTC	CASSEEGQAYTF
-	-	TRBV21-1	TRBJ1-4	TGTGCCAGCAGCGCCACCGTCAAGTCGGACAGTGAAAAACTGTTTTTT	CASSATVKSDSEKLFF
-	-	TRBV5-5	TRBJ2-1	TGTGCCAGCAGCTTTGTCAGTTACAATGAGCAGTTCTTC	CASSFVSYNEQFF
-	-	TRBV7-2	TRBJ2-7	TGTGCCAGCAGCTCGACTCCAGCGAGCTCCTACGAGCAGTACTTC	CASSSTPASSYEQYF
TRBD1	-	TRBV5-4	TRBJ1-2	TGTGCCAGCAGCGCTTGGGACAGGGTGGGCTATGGCTACACCTTC	CASSAWDRVGYGYTF
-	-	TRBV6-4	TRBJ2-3	TGTGCCAGCAGTGAAACGGGGGGCACAGATACGCAGTATTTT	CASSETGGTDTQYF
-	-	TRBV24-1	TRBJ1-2	TGTGCCACCAGTGATCCAGGGGCCGATGGCTACACCTTC	CATSDPGADGYTF
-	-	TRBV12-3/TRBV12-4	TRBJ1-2	TGTGCCAGCAGTTCGCCAGACGGAGGTGGCTACACCTTC	CASSSPDGGGYTF
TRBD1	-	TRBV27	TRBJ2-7	TGTGCCAGCAGCCCCTTGACAGGGGTACTGTACGAGCAGTACTTC	CASSPLTGVLYEQYF
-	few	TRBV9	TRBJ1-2	TGTGCCAGCAGCGCCCCTCCGCGTTATGGCTACACCTTC	CASSAPPRYGYTF
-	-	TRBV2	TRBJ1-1	TGTGCCAGCCGACAGCCAAACACTGAAGCTTTCTTT	CASRQPNTEAFF
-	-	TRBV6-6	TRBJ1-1	TGTGCCACTGGCAACGGGAGACTGAACACTGAAGCTTTCTTT	CATGNGRLNTEAFF
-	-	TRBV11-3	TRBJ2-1	TGTGCCAGCAGCCTTACAGGGAGGGGTGAGCAGTTCTTC	CASSLTGRGEQFF
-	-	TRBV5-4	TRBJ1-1	TGTGCCAGCAGCTTGCAGGGGATGAACACTGAAGCTTTCTTT	CASSLQGMNTEAFF
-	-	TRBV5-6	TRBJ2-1	TGTGCCAGCAGCTTAACAGCAGAGCAGTTCTTC	CASSLTAEQFF
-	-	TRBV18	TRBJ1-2	TGTGCCAGCTCACGAGAATGGACACAGGCTAACTATGGCTACACCTTC	CASSREWTQANYGYTF
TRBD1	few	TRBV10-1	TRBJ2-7	TGCGCCAGCAGTGAGTCGACTCGGACAGGGTATCCCTACGAGCAGTACTTC	CASSESTRTGYPYEQYF
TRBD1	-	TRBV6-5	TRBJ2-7	TGTGCCAGCAGACGAGGACAGGGCCCGTACGAGCAGTACTTC	CASRRGQGPYEQYF
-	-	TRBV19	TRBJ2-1	TGTGCCAGTAGTCGCGGGACTTCCCGGAATGAGCAGTTCTTC	CASSRGTSRNEQFF
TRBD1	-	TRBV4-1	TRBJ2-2	TGCGCCAGCAGTCCGGGACAGGGAAGCGGGGAGCTGTTTTTT	CASSPGQGSGELFF
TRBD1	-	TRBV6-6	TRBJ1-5	TGTGCCAGCAGTTTTCAGGGGGCGATTGGACAGCCCCAGCATTTT	CASSFQGAIGQPQHF
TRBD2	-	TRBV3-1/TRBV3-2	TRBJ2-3	TGTGCCAGCAGCCAAGGACTAGCCTGGGCAGATACGCAGTATTTT	CASSQGLAWADTQYF
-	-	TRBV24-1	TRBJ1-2	TGTGCCACCAGTGATTTGAGGCTGGGGGGGGGCTACACCTTC	CATSDLRLGGGYTF
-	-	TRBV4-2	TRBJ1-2	TGTGCCAGCAGCCAAGACATGGTCGGGAGCTATGGCTACACCTTC	CASSQDMVGSYGYTF
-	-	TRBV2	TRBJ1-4	TGTGCCAGCAAGGGGCAGGGTAATGAAAAACTGTTTTTT	CASKGQGNEKLFF
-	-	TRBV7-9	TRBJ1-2	TGTGCCAGCAGCCCTCGGGGTCACAGTAACTATGGCTACACCTTC	CASSPRGHSNYGYTF
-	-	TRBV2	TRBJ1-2	TGTGCCAGCAGTGGAGGAGGAAGGGGCTACACCTTC	CASSGGGRGYTF
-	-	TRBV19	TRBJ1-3	TGTGCCAGTAGTAATGGGCAGTCGAGCTCTGGAAACACCATATATTTT	CASSNGQSSSGNTIYF
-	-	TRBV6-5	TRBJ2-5	TGTGCCAGCAGTTACTTTTCGGGGAAAACCGAAGAGACCCAGTACTTC	CASSYFSGKTEETQYF
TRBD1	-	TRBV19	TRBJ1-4	TGTGCCAGTAGTCCGCGACAGGGGCGCGAAAAACTGTTTTTT	CASSPRQGREKLFF
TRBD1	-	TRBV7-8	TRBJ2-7	TGTGCCAGCAGCTCAATAACAGGGGGATACGAGCAGTACTTC	CASSSITGGYEQYF
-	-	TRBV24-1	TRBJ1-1	TGTGCCACCGGGGGGCTGGGACTACTGAACACTGAAGCTTTCTTT	CATGGLGLLNTEAFF
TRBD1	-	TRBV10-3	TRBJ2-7	TGTGCCATCAGCACCCCCGACAGGGTTTACGAGCAGTACTTC	CAISTPDRVYEQYF
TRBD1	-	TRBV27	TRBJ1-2	TGTGCCAGCAGTTTATCTTCCGGGACAGGGGACCGCCTTAACTATGGCTACACCTTC	CASSLSSGTGDRLNYGYTF
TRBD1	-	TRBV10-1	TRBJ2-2	TGCGCCACCCGGGACAGTAACACCGGGGAGCTGTTTTTT	CATRDSNTGELFF
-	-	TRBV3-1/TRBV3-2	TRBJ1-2	TGTGCCAGCAGCCAAGATGCGGCGGGTCGCTATGGCTACACCTTC	CASSQDAAGRYGYTF
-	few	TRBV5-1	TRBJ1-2	TGCGCCAGCAGCCTGGGATGGAGGGGCGTGTCTGGCTACACCTTC	CASSLGWRGVSGYTF
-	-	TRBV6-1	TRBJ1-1	TGTGCCAGCAGTGAAATTGGCTGGGGGGACACTGAAGCTTTCTTT	CASSEIGWGDTEAFF
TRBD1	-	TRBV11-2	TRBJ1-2	TGTGCCAGCAGCTTAACAGGGGGCTGGAACTATGGCTACACCTTC	CASSLTGGWNYGYTF
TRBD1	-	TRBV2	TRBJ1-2	TGTGCCAGCAGTTTCAATGGGGGACAGGGCTCTGGCTACACCTTC	CASSFNGGQGSGYTF
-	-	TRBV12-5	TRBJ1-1	TGTGCTAGTGTCCCGGGCGGGGCGGAGGCTGAAGCTTTCTTT	CASVPGGAEAEAFF
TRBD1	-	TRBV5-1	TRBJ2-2	TGCGCCAGCAGCTTTGGGGCAGGGGGCTACACCACCGGGGAGCTGTTTTTT	CASSFGAGGYTTGELFF
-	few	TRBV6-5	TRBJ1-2	TGTGCCAGCAGTTACAGGGGACTAGGGAACGGCTACACCTTC	CASSYRGLGNGYTF
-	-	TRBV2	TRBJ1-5	TGTGCCAGCAGTGAAGCGACAACGGGGAACCAGCCCCAGCATTTT	CASSEATTGNQPQHF
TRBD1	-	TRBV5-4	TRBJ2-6	TGTGCCAGCAGCTCCAACCAGGGACAGGGAAACGTCCTGACTTTC	CASSSNQGQGNVLTF
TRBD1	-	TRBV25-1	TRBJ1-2	TGTGCCAGCAGTGAGGGACAGGGGCAGAACTATGGCTACACCTTC	CASSEGQGQNYGYTF
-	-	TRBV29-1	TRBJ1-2	TGCAGCGTTGACCCCGGGAACTATGGCTACACCTTC	CSVDPGNYGYTF
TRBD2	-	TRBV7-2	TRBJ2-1	TGTGCCAGCAGCTTTATTCGGACTAGCGGGGGGCGCCGCAACAATGAGCAGTTCTTC	CASSFIRTSGGRRNNEQFF
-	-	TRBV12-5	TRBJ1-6	TGTGCTAGTGGTTCCTCGAATTCACCCCTCCACTTT	CASGSSNSPLHF
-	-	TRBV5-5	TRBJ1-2	TGTGCCAGCAGCTTGGAATTGCAGGGATGGGGGGGTGGCTACACCTTC	CASSLELQGWGGGYTF
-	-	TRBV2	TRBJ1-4	TGTGCCAGCAGTGGGTCCGGGACTCAAGGAAAACTGTTTTTT	CASSGSGTQGKLFF